The entry below describes one TCR beta chain. This entry belongs to a study of control samples from healthy donors and cancer patients. Assay used: immunoSEQ multiplex PCR; TCRdb lists only in-frame clones, some missing. The table lists approximately 70,000 clones, about 83% of them singletons, with 15% to 19% in the top ten. The CDR3 runs to 14 residues. The germline gives CDR1 MGHRA, CDR2 YSYEKL. V lost 0 bases to trimming and J lost 5 bases, with 10 bases between them. This clonotype was obtained from a man in his fifties or sixties in good health. Input material: blood. The chain employs TRBV4-1 and TRBJ1-1; D perhaps matches TRBD1 (5 bases). The CDR3 loop is CASSQDEGRTEAFF. Here the CDR3 DNA reads TGCGCCAGCAGCCAAGATGAGGGGAGGACTGAAGCTTTCTTT.